This T cell receptor (beta chain) emerged from a study of blood T cell repertoires in COVID-19. Study overall: Sources were T cells, B-cell-depleted T cells, or PBMCs; the material itself was cDNA or gDNA.

The germline CDR1 and CDR2 sequences are SNHLY and FYNNEI. CDR3 length: 16 amino acids. V dropped 9 bases and J dropped 9; count of bases not matched to a gene: 21. Assay used: immunoSEQ multiplex PCR; TCRdb lists only in-frame clones, some missing. Of over 20,000 clones listed, around 92% are singletons. Material for sequencing was peripheral blood. The chain employs TRBV2 and TRBJ2-7, with 9 bases identical to TRBD1. The TCR sequence derives from a human donor in a cohort sampled during active COVID-19. CDR3 sequence reads: CASWGQGKGSSAWQYF. DNA of the CDR3: TGTGCCAGTTGGGGACAGGGTAAGGGGAGTTCGGCATGGCAGTACTTC.